The 15 T cell receptor beta chains given below trace back to one sample, sequenced in a study of blood T cell repertoires in COVID-19. Only in-frame clones appear in the TCRdb table, and some are missing; sequencing was by immunoSEQ multiplex PCR. The table has a few hundred thousand clones, about 88% seen once. Material: peripheral blood. These receptors originate from a woman aged 65 to 85 with active or convalescent COVID-19.

The chain's CDR3 is CASSVDTGTGELFF. CDR3 nucleotide sequence: TGTGCCAGCAGCGTAGACACAGGTACCGGGGAGCTGTTTTTT. The genes are TRBV9 and TRBJ2-2; D might be TRBD1 (5 bases). V was clipped by 0 bases and J by 5 bases, with 8 bases between them. CDR1 and CDR2 from the germline V gene are SGDLS and YYNGEE. The CDR3 has 14 amino acids.

The chain is built from TRBV18 and TRBJ1-1; TRBD1 might be the D (6 bases). Trimming left V 3 bases short and J 8 bases short, with 7 bases between. Germline values: CDR1 KGHSH, CDR2 LQKENI. CDR3 length: 11 residues. CDR3 coding DNA: TGTGCCAGCTCACCTGGGGGCGAAGCTTTCTTT. The encoded protein is CASSPGGEAFF.

The chain combines TRBV20-1 with TRBJ2-1; the D gene is possibly TRBD2 (6 bases). V was clipped by 6 bases and J by 15 bases, with 18 bases between them. From germline, CDR1 is DFQATT and CDR2 SNEGSKA (reference sequence). The CDR3 is 11 residues long. CDR3 sequence (DNA): TGCAGTGCGTCAACTAGCCTCTACCGGTTCTTC. The encoded protein is CSASTSLYRFF.

J is TRBJ1-1 and V is TRBV21-1; whether TRBD1, the table's D call, matches the DNA was not checked. TRBV21-1 is shown as a pseudogene. CDR3 length: 15 amino acids. The CDR3 reads CASSKQGIENTEAFF. CDR3 DNA: TGTGCCAGCAGCAAACAGGGAATAGAGAACACTGAAGCTTTCTTT.

This chain uses TRBV7-9 with TRBJ2-5; TRBD1 aligns across 7 bases. The junction had 6 bases not matched to a gene; V was cut back by 5 bases and J by 3 bases. This CDR3 has 14 residues. From germline, CDR1 is SEHNR and CDR2 FQNEAQ (reference sequence). CDR3 loop: CASSPRQGKETQYF. In nucleotides, the CDR3 is TGTGCCAGCAGCCCGCGACAGGGCAAAGAGACCCAGTACTTC. Variable domain in full (rest from reference TRBV7-9 and TRBJ2-5): DTGVSQNPRHKITKRGQNVTFRCDPISEHNRLYWYRQTLGQGPEFLTYFQNEAQLEKSRLLSDRFSAERPKGSFSTLEIQRTEQGDSAMYLCASSPRQGKETQYFGPGTRLLVL.

The genes are TRBV20-1 and TRBJ2-7; D is ambiguous. The CDR3 spans 14 residues. The V end lost 4 bases, the J end lost 5 bases, and 18 bases lay between the germline ends. CDR1 is DFQATT, CDR2 SNEGSKA, per germline (reference sequence). The chain's CDR3 is CSAIDAPLSNEQYF. CDR3 coding DNA: TGCAGTGCTATTGATGCCCCCCTTAGTAACGAGCAGTACTTC.

V gene TRBV6-5 combines with J gene TRBJ1-2; 7 nucleotides match TRBD1. The trim removed 4 bases at V and 4 bases at J, leaving 6 bases unmatched. This CDR3 is 14 amino acids long. CDR1 and CDR2 from the germline V gene are MNHEY and SVGAGI. CDR3 loop: CASSSRGDSYGYTF. The CDR3 DNA reads as TGTGCCAGCAGTTCCCGAGGGGACAGCTATGGCTACACCTTC.

The gene calls are TRBV7-9 and TRBJ1-3, with a tentative D call TRBD1 (6 bases). The V end was cut by 6 bases, the J end by 3 bases, with 15 bases between. Per germline, CDR1 SEHNR and CDR2 FQNEAQ (reference sequence). The CDR3 runs to 15 residues. This CDR3 is CASSHTGTGGNTIYF. CDR3 bases: TGTGCCAGCAGTCATACAGGGACGGGTGGAAACACCATATATTTT.

The CDR3 loop reads CASSPSWGVQPQHF. CDR3 bases: TGTGCCAGCAGCCCATCCTGGGGGGTTCAGCCCCAGCATTTT. This chain uses TRBV9 with TRBJ1-5; a possible D gene is TRBD1 (5 bases). Germline V gene sequence: CDR1 SGDLS, CDR2 YYNGEE. This CDR3 region has 14 residues. V lost 4 bases and J lost 6, with 14 bases in between.

V gene TRBV11-3 combines with J gene TRBJ1-5; 7 nucleotides line up with TRBD1. V shed 1 base and J 3 bases; nucleotides not matched to a gene: 9. Per the germline V gene, CDR1 is SGHNT and CDR2 is YENEEA. The CDR3 covers 17 residues. CDR3 protein: CASSLGGDRETNQPQHF. CDR3 coding DNA: TGTGCCAGCAGCTTAGGTGGGGACAGAGAAACCAATCAGCCCCAGCATTTT.

This sequence joins TRBV18 and TRBJ1-6, with D possibly being TRBD1 (6 bases). CDR1 is KGHSH, CDR2 LQKENI, per germline. This CDR3 has 13 residues. V lost 5 bases, J lost 7 bases, and 9 bases lay in between. In DNA, the CDR3 is TGTGCCAGCTCAGTCGACAGGAATTCACCCCTCCACTTT. This encodes CASSVDRNSPLHF.

The chain uses TRBV13 and TRBJ1-5, with 7 bases lining up with TRBD1. With V trimmed by 3 bases and J by 4 bases, 9 bases remained unmatched. CDR3 length: 16 amino acids. The germline V gene encodes CDR1 PRHDT and CDR2 FYEKMQ (reference sequence). The DNA for the CDR3 is TGTGCCAGCAGCTTCAATAGGGGGCGCGAAAATCAGCCCCAGCATTTT. Protein sequence: CASSFNRGRENQPQHF.

This rearrangement joins TRBV12-5 to TRBJ1-5; D remains ambiguous. CDR3 size: 14 residues. The V end was cut by 2 bases, the J end by 2 bases, with 7 bases between. Germline values: CDR1 LGHNT, CDR2 FRNRAP. The CDR3 sequence: CASGLNQGNQPQHF. The CDR3 nucleotides are TGTGCTAGTGGTTTGAATCAGGGCAATCAGCCCCAGCATTTT. Complete variable domain (other parts from reference TRBV12-5 and TRBJ1-5): DARVTQTPRHKVTEMGQEVTMRCQPILGHNTVFWYRQTMMQGLELLAYFRNRAPLDDSGMPKDRFSAEMPDATLATLKIQPSEPRDSAVYFCASGLNQGNQPQHFGDGTRLSIL.

The chain is built from TRBV24-1 and TRBJ2-5; possibly TRBD2 for D (5 bases). V lost 3 bases and J lost 5, with 15 bases in between. This CDR3 is built from 15 residues. In germline, CDR1 is KGHDR, CDR2 SFDVKD. The CDR3 nucleotides read TGTGCCACCAGTGATACGGGCCATCCGGGGGAGACCCAGTACTTC. Protein sequence: CATSDTGHPGETQYF.

The J gene is TRBJ1-1, the V gene TRBV5-6; no definite D call. V gave up 0 bases and J gave up 3 bases, with 9 bases separating them. The CDR3 spans 14 residues. The germline V gene encodes CDR1 SGHDT and CDR2 YYEEEE. CDR3: CASSLGERDTEAFF. The CDR3 DNA follows: TGTGCCAGCAGCTTGGGAGAGAGGGACACTGAAGCTTTCTTT.